Below are 2 T cell receptor beta chains sequenced from a single sample in a study of T cells in narcolepsy. Profiling relied on immunoSEQ multiplex PCR, and the TCRdb table lists in-frame clones only, not all of them. The profile shows just over 20,000 clones, 80% to 85% of them singletons. Sequencing was done on a sample of memory (CD45RA-) CD4+ T cells from blood. These receptors were taken from a human donor in good health.

The chain recombines TRBV28 with TRBJ2-5, with D perhaps matching TRBD1 or TRBD2 (6 bases each). CDR3 length equals 14 residues. Trimming took off 7 bases at V and 5 bases at J, with 17 bases between the two ends. CDR1 is MDHEN and CDR2 is SYDVKM in the germline V gene. The CDR3 sequence is CASTPGGPAETQYF. The CDR3 DNA reads as TGTGCCAGCACTCCTGGGGGGCCGGCGGAGACCCAGTACTTC.

The chain links TRBV4-2 to TRBJ1-2; no clear D gene. The CDR3 spans 14 residues. V gave up 0 bases and J gave up 7 bases, with 12 bases separating them. Looked up from germline, CDR1 is LGHNA and CDR2 is YNFKEQ. The CDR3, as DNA: TGTGCCAGCAGCCAAGAAGGAAGGTCGGCTGGCTACACCTTC. Residues: CASSQEGRSAGYTF.